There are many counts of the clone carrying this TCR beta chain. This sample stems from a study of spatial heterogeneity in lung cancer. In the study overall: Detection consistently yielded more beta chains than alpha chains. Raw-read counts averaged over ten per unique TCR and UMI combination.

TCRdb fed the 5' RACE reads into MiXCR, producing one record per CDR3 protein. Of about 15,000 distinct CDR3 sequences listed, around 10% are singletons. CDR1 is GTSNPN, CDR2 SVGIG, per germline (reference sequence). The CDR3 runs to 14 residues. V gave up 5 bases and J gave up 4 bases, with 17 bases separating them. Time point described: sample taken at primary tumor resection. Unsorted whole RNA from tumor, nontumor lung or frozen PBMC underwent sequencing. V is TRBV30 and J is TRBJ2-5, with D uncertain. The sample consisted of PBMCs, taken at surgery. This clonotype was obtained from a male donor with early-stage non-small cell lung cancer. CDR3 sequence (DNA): TGTGCCTGGGTCGGTCAAAGGAGCGTAGAGACCCAGTACTTC. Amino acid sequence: CAWVGQRSVETQYF.